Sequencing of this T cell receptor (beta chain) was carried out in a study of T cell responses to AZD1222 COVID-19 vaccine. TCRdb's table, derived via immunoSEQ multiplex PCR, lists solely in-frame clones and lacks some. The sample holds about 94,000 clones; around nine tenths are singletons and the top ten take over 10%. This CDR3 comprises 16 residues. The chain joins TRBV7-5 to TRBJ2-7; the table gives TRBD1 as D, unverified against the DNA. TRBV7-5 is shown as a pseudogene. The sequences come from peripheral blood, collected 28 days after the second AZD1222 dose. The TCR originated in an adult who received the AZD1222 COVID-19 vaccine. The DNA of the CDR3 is TGTGTCAGAAGCCATCCGGTACAGGGTCGCCCCTACGAGCAGTACTTC. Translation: CVRSHPVQGRPYEQYF.